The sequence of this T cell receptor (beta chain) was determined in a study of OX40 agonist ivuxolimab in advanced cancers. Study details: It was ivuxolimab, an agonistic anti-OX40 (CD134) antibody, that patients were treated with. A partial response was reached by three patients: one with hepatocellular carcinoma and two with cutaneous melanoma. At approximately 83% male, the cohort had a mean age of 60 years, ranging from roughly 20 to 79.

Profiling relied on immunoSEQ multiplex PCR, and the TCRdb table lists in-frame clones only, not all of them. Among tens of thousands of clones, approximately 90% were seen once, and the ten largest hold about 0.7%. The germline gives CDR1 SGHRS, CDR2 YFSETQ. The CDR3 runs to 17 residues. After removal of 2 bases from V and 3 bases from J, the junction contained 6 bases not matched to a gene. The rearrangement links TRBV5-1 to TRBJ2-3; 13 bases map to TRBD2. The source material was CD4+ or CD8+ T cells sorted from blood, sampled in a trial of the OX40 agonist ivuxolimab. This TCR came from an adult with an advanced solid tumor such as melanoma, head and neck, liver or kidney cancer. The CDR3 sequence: CASSFTSGRAGTDTQYF. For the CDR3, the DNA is TGCGCCAGCAGCTTCACTAGCGGGAGGGCCGGGACAGATACGCAGTATTTT.